The clone carrying this TCR beta chain has a count of ten or more. This record comes from a study of early T cells in non-severe SARS-CoV-2 infection. Whole-study context: The chains were unpaired, and the sequenced material was bulk RNA from unsorted whole blood.

TCRdb redid the calling of the 5' RACE reads with MiXCR, one entry per CDR3 protein. The sample carries tens of thousands of distinct CDR3 sequences, 13% recorded once. Looked up from germline, CDR1 is MNHEY and CDR2 is SVGEGT. V was shortened by 4 bases and J by 16 bases, with 14 bases between the two germline ends. CDR3 length equals 11 residues. The material sequenced was whole blood. The sequence was obtained from an adult who was a healthcare worker with PCR-confirmed SARS-CoV-2 infection or an uninfected control (not recorded which). The V gene is TRBV6-2 or TRBV6-3, the J gene TRBJ2-1; unclear D gene. CDR3 DNA sequence: TGTGCCAGCAGTTTGGGGATGGCTTTTTTCTTC. Protein sequence: CASSLGMAFFF.